This T cell receptor beta chain was identified in a study of blood T cells in healthy people across ages (dated by TCRdb to the mid-2010s). Regarding the complete study: Template switching captured roughly one uniquely barcoded TCR beta cDNA molecule per two T cells in model experiments. Age-related changes in TCR beta repertoire diversity were measured in the study by deep sequencing normalized with unique cDNA molecular identifiers. The donors were split into four age groups: young (average around 16 years), middle-aged (roughly 40), aged (approximately 59) and long-lived (about 74). To avoid experimental bias, donors of different ages were spread randomly across the sequencing lanes. Two additional independent replicas of 1 million unique cDNA reads from the same blood draw were analyzed for two donors (one aged 18 to 29 and one aged 80 or older).

The method was 5' RACE. Instrument used: Illumina HiSeq 2500. The second PCR ran for about 7 to 11 cycles and used a J-beta primer mix along with a sample-barcoded 5' primer. A template-switch 5' adaptor carrying 12 random nucleotides introduced a unique molecular identifier onto each TCR beta cDNA molecule. At least 2.5 million CDR3-containing paired-end reads were obtained from each sample. All of the RNA was converted into first-strand cDNA using the Mint cDNA synthesis kit, with a TRBC-specific oligonucleotide serving as the primer. After uracil-DNA glycosylase treatment, a first 18-cycle PCR used universal primers M1SS and BC2_uni_R on all cDNA. The study's own analysis went as follows. For normalization, 1 million high-quality reads were randomly selected from each sample, with every read carrying a distinct molecular identifier. Instead of being binned into consensus sequences, reads that shared molecular identifiers were thrown out. MiTCR, with a Q25 quality threshold and the strictest error-elimination algorithm, was used for CDR3 identification, clonotype clustering and error correction. A nonparametric unseen species model using Euler transformation provided a lower-bound estimate of total TCR beta diversity. The public reads were quality trimmed at Q25 with fastp and then assembled into clones with MiXCR by TCRdb, keeping productive beta chains. CDR3 protein sequences are deduplicated, and each keeps its most common genes and DNA. TCRdb, not the original authors, processed these V and J calls. The sample includes more than 550,000 distinct CDR3 sequences, with about a fifth observed a single time. Together, the top ten hold roughly a fifth of the sample.

Study-level results and caveats: Because donor CMV infection status was unknown, age-related changes in expanded clonotypes were potentially confounded. Conclusive comparison of naive and antigen-experienced compartments was prevented by the profiling of bulk unsorted PBMCs. Observed TCR beta diversity per million T cells fell roughly linearly with age, and a significant reduction was already apparent by age roughly 40. Total diversity estimates from one million sequenced T cells were considered lower bounds and underestimates. A strong correlation was found between observed TCR beta diversity and the percentage of naive T cells measured by flow cytometry. Compared with the aged group, the long-lived group had more naive CD4+ T cells, fewer expanded clones and increased TCR diversity, suggesting age selection.

Donors were a few dozen systemically healthy Caucasian individuals from Russia aged 6 to 90 years. Each donor gave ten milliliters of peripheral blood, drawn into EDTA-treated Vacutainer tubes. Ficoll-Paque density-gradient centrifugation was used to isolate PBMCs, with at least 7 million per sample. Trizol reagent was used to extract total RNA from PBMCs, with at least 5.5 micrograms per sample. For every donor, an aliquot of PBMCs went through flow cytometry to measure the percentages of naive CD45RAhigh/CD27high T cells. The CDR3 sequence holds 13 residues, the cysteine and phenylalanine included. The sequence is cut down to CDR3 DNA, 39 bases in frame from base 1. The junction carries 5 bases between V and J, which are trimmed by 3 bases and 0 bases respectively. From a lookup of the germline V gene (reference sequence), CDR1 and CDR2 are MNHNY and SVGAGI. This clonotype was seen many times. Its antigen is still unknown. No much larger clone is present one base from it, and per-base qualities are unavailable.

The V and J segments used are TRBV6-6 and TRBJ1-1; no D gene is confidently identified. This sequence was found in an older man in good health. The specimen sequenced was blood. The CDR3 corresponds to CASSYYVNTEAFF. The sequence in DNA is TGTGCCAGCAGTTATTACGTGAACACTGAAGCTTTCTTT.